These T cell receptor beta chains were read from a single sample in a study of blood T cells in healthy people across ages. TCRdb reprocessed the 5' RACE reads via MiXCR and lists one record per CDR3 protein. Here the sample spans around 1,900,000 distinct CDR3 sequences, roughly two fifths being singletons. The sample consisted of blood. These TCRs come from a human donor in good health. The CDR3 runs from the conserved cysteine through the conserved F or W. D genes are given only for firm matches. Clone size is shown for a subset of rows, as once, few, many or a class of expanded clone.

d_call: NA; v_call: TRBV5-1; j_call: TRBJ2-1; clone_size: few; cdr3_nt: TGCGCCAGCAGCGAAGACTACCCTAACAATGAGCAGTTCTTC; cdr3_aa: CASSEDYPNNEQFF
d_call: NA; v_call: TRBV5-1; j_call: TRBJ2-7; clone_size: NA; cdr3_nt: TGCGCCAGCAGCTCCTCCCCCCAGGGGTTGTGGGAGCAGTACTTC; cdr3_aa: CASSSSPQGLWEQYF
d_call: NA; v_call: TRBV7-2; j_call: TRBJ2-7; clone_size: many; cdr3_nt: TGTGCCAGCAGCTCCCGGCCCACAATTAGCGAGCAGTACTTC; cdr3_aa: CASSSRPTISEQYF
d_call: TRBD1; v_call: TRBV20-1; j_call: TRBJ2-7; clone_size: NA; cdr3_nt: TGCGGGACAGGGGGCGGTGGGGCCGAGCAGTACTTC; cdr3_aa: CGTGGGGAEQYF
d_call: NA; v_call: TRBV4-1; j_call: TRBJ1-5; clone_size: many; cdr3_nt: TGCGCCAGCAGCCAAGAATCGGCAAGGGGGGATCAGCCCCAGCATTTT; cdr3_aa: CASSQESARGDQPQHF
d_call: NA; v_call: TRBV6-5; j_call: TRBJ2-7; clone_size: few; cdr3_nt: TGTGCCGGCAGTCCCGATTCCTACGAGCAGTACTTC; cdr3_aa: CAGSPDSYEQYF
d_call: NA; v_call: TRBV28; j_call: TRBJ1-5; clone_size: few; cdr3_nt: TGTGCCAGCAGGAATCCAGGGGAGACCCAGCCCCAGCATTTT; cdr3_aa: CASRNPGETQPQHF
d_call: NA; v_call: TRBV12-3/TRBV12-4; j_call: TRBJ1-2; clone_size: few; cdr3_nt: TGTGCCAGCATCCTCCCCCTCAAGGACTCCTACACCTTC; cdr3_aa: CASILPLKDSYTF
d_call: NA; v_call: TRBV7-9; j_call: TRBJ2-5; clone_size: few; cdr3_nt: TGTGCCAGCAGCTTCCTTTCTTACGGGCAGTACTTC; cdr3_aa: CASSFLSYGQYF
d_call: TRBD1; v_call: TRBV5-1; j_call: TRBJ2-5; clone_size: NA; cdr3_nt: TGCGACAGCAGCTATGGGACAGTACAAGAGACCCAGTACTTC; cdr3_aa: CDSSYGTVQETQYF
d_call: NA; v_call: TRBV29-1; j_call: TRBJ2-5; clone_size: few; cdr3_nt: TGCAGCGTTGAAGGCTCCCAAGAGACCCAGTACTTC; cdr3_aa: CSVEGSQETQYF
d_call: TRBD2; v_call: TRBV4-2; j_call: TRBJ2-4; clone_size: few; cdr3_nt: TGTGCCAGCAGCCACGACCCGGGCACTAGCGGGGGCATGGCCAAAAACATTCAGTACTTC; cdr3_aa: CASSHDPGTSGGMAKNIQYF
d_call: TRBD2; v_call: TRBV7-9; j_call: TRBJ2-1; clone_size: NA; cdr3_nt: TGTGCCAGCAGCTTCCGGGGGGGCGTGGGTGAGCAGTTCTTC; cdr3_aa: CASSFRGGVGEQFF
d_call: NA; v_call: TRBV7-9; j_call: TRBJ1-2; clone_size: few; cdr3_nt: TGTACCAGCACCCCAGGCCCCAGTTTCTATGGCTACACCTTC; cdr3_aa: CTSTPGPSFYGYTF
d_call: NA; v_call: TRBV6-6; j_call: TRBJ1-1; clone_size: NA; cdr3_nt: TGTGCCAGCAACCATAGGGGAACAGGGAGGACCACTGAAGCTTTCTTT; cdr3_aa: CASNHRGTGRTTEAFF
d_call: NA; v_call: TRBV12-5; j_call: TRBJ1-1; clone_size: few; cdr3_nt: TGTGCTAGTGGTTTTGATGTAGGGGCCCGGAACACTGAAGCTTTCTTT; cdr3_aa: CASGFDVGARNTEAFF
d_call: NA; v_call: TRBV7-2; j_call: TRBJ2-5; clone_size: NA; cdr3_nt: TGTGCCAGCAGCCGACGTAGCGCCGAAGAGACCCAGTACTTC; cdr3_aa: CASSRRSAEETQYF
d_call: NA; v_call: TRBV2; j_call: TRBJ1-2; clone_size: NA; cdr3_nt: TGTGCCAGCAGTGAGCAGGCAGGGGTCTATGGCTACACCTTC; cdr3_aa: CASSEQAGVYGYTF
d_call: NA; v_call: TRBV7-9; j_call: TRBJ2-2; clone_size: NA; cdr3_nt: TGTGCCAGCAGCTTCGGGGCTAGCGACAACACCGGGGAGCTGTTTTTT; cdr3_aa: CASSFGASDNTGELFF
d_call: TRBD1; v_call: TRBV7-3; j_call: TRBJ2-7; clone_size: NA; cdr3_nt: TGTGCCAGCAGCTTAATGGGGACAGGGGGCTCCTACGAGCAGTACTTC; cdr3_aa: CASSLMGTGGSYEQYF
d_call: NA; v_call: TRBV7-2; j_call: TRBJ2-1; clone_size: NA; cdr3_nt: TGTGCCAGCAGCTACGAACAGGGAGGGTTCTACAATGAGCAGTTCTTC; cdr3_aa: CASSYEQGGFYNEQFF
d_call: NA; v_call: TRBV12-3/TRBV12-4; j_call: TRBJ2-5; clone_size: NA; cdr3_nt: TGTGCCAGCAGTTACTCCGGGACATCCCTTCAGACCCAGTACTTC; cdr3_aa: CASSYSGTSLQTQYF
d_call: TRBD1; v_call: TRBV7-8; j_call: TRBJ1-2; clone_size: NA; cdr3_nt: TGTGCCAGCAGCCAGAGCAGGGGGTCGAACTATGGCTACACCTTC; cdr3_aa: CASSQSRGSNYGYTF
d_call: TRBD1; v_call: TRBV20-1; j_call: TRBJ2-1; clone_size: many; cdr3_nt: TGCAGTGCTAGAGATCCGGACAGGGGGCAGAATGAGCAGTTCTTC; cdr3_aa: CSARDPDRGQNEQFF
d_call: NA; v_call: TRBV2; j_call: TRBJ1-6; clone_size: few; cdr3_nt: TGTGCCAGCCTCGGACATGAGAGCTCCTATAATTCACCCCTCCACTTT; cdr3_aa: CASLGHESSYNSPLHF
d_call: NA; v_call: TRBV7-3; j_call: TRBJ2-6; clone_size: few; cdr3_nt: TGTGCCAGCAGCCCAAACCCCCCTCCAGGGGCCAACGTCCTGACTTTC; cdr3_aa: CASSPNPPPGANVLTF
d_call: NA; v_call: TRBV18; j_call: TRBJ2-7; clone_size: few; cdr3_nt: TGTGCCAGCTCACCTCTTAGGATTGGTTCTATGTCCTACGAGCAGTACTTC; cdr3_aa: CASSPLRIGSMSYEQYF
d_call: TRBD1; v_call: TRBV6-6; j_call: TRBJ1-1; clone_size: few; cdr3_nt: TGTGCCAGCAGGAACAGGGGGCTGGAAGCTGAAGCTTTCTTT; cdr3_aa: CASRNRGLEAEAFF
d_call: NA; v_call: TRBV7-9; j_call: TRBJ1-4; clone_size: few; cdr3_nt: TGTGCCAGCAGCTTGATTCCCAATGAAAAACTGTTTTTT; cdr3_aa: CASSLIPNEKLFF
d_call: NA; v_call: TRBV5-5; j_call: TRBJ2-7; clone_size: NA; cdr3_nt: TGTGCCAGCAGCTTGGTCCCAGGAGAATACGAGCAGTACTTC; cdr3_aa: CASSLVPGEYEQYF
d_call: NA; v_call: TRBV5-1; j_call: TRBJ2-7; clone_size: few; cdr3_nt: TGCGCCAGCAGCTTGTATCCGGGTTCACCCTACGAGCAGTACTTC; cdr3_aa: CASSLYPGSPYEQYF
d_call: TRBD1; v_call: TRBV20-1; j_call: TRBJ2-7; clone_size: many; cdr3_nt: TGCAGTGCTAGAGCGGGGACAGGGGTCTACGAGCAGTACTTC; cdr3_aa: CSARAGTGVYEQYF
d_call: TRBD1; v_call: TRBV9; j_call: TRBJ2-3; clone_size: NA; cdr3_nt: TGTGCCAGCAGCGTTTTACAGGGGGCGCGGGGTACGCAGTATTTT; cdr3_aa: CASSVLQGARGTQYF
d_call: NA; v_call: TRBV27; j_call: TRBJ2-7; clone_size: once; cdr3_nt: TGTGCCAGCAGTGTGGGTCTAACGAGCGAGCAGTACTTC; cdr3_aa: CASSVGLTSEQYF
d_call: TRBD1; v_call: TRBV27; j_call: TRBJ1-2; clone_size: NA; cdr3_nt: TGTGCCAGCGGACAGGGGTGGAACTATGGCTACACCTTC; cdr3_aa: CASGQGWNYGYTF
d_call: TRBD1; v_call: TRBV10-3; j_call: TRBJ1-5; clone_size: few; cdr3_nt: TGTGCCATCAGTGCAGGGGACAGTTCGGGTCAGCCCCAGCATTTT; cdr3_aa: CAISAGDSSGQPQHF
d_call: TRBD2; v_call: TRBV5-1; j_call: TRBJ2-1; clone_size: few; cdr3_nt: TGCGCCAGCAGCCTCCTCCTAGCGGGGGGGGACAATGAGCAGTTCTTC; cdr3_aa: CASSLLLAGGDNEQFF
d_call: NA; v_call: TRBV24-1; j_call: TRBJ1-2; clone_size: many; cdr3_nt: TGTGCCACCAGTACAGGGAGTTTGGACTATGGCTACACCTTC; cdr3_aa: CATSTGSLDYGYTF
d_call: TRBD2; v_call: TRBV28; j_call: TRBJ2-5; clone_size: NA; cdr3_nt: TGTGCCAGCAGTTTATCCCCGACTAGCGAGGAAGAGACCCAGTACTTC; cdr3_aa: CASSLSPTSEEETQYF
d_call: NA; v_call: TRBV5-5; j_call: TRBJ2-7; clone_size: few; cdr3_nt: TGTGCCAGCAGCTTGTTTCCAGAAGGCGACGAGCAGTACTTC; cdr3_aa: CASSLFPEGDEQYF
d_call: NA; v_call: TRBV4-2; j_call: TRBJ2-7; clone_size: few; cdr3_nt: TGTGCCAGCAGCCAAGAGGGGCCAGAGGGTATCCACGAGCAGTACTTC; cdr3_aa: CASSQEGPEGIHEQYF
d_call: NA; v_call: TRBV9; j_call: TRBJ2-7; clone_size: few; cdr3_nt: TGTGCCAGCAGCGGAGGAGGCGGGCTCTCCTACGAGCAGTACTTC; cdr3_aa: CASSGGGGLSYEQYF
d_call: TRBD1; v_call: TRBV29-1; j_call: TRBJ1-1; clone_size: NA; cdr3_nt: TGCAGCGTTTATGACAGGGGGGACCCTGAAGCTTTCTTT; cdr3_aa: CSVYDRGDPEAFF
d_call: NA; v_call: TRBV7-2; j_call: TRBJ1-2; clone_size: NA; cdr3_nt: TGTGCCAGCAGCCCGTCGATGAGACACGGCTACACCTTC; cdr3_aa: CASSPSMRHGYTF
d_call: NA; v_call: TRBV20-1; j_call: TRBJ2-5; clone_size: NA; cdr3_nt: TGCAGTGCTAGAGACCCGGCGCCCACCGGCTCCCAGGACTTC; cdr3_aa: CSARDPAPTGSQDF
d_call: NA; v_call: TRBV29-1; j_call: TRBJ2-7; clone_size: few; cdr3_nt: TGCAGCGTGGGAAAAAGGGGGACCTACGAGCAGTACTTC; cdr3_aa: CSVGKRGTYEQYF
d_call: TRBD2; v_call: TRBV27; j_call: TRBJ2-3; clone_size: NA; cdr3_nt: TGTGCCAGCAGTCCCTACAGACTAGCGGATACGCAGTATTTT; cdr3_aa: CASSPYRLADTQYF
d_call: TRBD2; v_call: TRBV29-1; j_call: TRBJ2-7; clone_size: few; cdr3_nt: TGCAGCGTCGCCGGGACTAGCGATACCTACGAGCAGTACTTC; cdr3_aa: CSVAGTSDTYEQYF
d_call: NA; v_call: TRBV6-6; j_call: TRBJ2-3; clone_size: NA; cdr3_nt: TGTGCCAGCAGTACTTTTAGTGGGGGGGCGTCGACAGATACGCAGTATTTT; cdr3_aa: CASSTFSGGASTDTQYF
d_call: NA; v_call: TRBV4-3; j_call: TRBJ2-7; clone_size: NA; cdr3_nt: TGCGCCAGCAGCCAAGAACGTTTCGAGAGTTCCGAGCAGTACTTC; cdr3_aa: CASSQERFESSEQYF
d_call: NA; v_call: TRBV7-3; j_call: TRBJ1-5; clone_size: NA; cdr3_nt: TGTGCCAGCAGCTTAACAGGGAAGCCCCAGCATTTT; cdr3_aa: CASSLTGKPQHF
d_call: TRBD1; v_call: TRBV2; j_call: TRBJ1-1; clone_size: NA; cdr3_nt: TGTGCCAGCCCCCAGGGGGAGAACACTGAAGCTTTCTTT; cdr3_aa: CASPQGENTEAFF